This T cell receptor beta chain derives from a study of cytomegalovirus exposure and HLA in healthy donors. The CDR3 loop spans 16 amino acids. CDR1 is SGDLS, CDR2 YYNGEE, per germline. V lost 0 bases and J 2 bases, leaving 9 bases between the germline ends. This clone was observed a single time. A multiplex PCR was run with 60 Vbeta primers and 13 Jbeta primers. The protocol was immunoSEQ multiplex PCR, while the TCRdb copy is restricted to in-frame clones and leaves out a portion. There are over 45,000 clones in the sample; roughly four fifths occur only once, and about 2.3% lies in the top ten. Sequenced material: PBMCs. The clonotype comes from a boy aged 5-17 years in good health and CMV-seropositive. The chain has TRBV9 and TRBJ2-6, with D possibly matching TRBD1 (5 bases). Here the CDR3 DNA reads TGTGCCAGCAGCGTAGTATCCAGGGCTGGGGCCAACGTCCTGACTTTC. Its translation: CASSVVSRAGANVLTF.